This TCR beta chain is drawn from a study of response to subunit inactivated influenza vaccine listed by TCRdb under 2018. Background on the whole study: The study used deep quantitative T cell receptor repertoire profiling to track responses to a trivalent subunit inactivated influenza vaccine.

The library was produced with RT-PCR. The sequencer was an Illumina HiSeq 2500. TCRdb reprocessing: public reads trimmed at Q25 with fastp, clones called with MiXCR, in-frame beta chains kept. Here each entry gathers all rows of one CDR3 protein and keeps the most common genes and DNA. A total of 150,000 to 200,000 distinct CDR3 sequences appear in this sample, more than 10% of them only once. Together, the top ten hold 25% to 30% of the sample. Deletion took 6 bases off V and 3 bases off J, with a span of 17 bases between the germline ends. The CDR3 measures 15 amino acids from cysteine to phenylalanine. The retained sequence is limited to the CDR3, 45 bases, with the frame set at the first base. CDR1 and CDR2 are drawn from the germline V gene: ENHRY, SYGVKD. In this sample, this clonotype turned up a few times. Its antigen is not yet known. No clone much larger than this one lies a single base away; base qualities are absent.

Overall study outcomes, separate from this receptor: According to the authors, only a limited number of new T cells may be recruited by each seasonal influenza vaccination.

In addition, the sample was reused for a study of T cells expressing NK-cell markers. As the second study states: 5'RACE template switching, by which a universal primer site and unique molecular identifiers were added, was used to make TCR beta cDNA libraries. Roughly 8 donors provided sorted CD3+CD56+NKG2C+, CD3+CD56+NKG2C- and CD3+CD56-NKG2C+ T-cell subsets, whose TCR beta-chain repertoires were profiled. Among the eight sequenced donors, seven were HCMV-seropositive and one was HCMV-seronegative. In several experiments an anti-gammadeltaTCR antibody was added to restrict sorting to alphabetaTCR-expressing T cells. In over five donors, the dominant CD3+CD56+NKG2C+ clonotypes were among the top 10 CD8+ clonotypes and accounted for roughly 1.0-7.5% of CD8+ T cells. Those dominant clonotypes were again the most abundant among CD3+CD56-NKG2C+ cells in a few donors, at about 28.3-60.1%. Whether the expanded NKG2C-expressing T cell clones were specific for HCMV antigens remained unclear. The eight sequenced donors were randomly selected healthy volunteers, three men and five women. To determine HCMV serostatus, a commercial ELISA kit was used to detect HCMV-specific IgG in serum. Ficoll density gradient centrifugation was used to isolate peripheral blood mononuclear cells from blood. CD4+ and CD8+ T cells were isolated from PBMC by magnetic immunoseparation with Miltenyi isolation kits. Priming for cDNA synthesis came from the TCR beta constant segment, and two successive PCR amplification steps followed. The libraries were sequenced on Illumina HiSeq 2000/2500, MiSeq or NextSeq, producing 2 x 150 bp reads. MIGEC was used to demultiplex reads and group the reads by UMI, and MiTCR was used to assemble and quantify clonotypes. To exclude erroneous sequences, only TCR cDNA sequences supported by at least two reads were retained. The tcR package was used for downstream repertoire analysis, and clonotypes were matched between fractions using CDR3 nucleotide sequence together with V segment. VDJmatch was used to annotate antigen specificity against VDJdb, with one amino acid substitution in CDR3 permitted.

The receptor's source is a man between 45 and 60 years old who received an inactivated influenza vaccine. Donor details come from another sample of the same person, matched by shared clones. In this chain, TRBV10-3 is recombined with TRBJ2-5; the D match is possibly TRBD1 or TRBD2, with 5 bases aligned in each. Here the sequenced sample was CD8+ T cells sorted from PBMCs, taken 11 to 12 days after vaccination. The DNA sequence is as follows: TGTGCCATCAGGGGGAGCCGGGACCTAGAAGAGACCCAGTACTTC. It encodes CAIRGSRDLEETQYF.